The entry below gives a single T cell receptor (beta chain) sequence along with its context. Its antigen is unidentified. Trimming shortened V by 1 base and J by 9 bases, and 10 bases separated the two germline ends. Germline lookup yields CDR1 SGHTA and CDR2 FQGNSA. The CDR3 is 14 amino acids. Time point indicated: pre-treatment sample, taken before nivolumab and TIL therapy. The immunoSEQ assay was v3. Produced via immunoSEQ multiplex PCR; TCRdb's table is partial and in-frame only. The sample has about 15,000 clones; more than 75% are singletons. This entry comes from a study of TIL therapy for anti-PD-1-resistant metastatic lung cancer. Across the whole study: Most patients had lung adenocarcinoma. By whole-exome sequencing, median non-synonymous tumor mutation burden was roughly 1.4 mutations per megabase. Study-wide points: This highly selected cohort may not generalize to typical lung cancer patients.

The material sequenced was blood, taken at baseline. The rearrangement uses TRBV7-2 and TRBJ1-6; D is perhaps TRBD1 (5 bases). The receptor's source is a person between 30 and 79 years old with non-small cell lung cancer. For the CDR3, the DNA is TGTGCCAGCAGCTTAGTGGGCAGGGTTTCACCCCTCCACTTT. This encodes CASSLVGRVSPLHF.